The 26 T cell receptor beta chains below were found in one sample sequenced in a study of blood T cell repertoires in COVID-19 (TCRdb year 2020). Preparation of the library involved the immunoSEQ multiplex PCR assay. Sourced from immuneACCESS, this table was stored by TCRdb with only in-frame sequences that have V and J called. A share of the clones is absent; for the studies checked, an unresolved V gene accounts for under half, and the remainder has no known explanation. In this sample the table shows 140,000 or so clones, 75% to 85% of which occur a single time. 4.2% of the sample belongs to the ten largest clones. Source material: peripheral blood. The receptors shown here come from a man aged 55-75 years with acute or convalescent COVID-19.

The rearrangement uses TRBV12-3 or TRBV12-4 and TRBJ1-2, with 7 bases that match TRBD1. This CDR3 is built from 13 residues. V was clipped by 4 bases and J by 6 bases; unmatched bases: 5. For the CDR3, the DNA is TGTGCCAGCAGTTCTGACAGGGAGAATGGCTACACCTTC. It yields the protein CASSSDRENGYTF.

The chain joins TRBV15 to TRBJ1-1; no firm D call. There are 19 residues in the CDR3. Germline V CDR1 and CDR2: LNHNV, YYDKDF (reference sequence). Trimming took 0 bases from V and 0 from J, leaving 20 bases between them. The CDR3 loop reads CATSRDPLAGEVMNTEAFF. CDR3 coding DNA: TGTGCCACCAGCAGAGATCCCCTGGCGGGCGAGGTGATGAACACTGAAGCTTTCTTT. The complete variable domain, with remaining parts taken from reference TRBV15 and TRBJ1-1, reads DAMVIQNPRYQVTQFGKPVTLSCSQTLNHNVMYWYQQKSSQAPKLLFHYYDKDFNNEADTPDNFQSRRPNTSFCFLDIRSPGLGDTAMYLCATSRDPLAGEVMNTEAFFGQGTRLTVV.

This clone was observed a handful of times. The chain uses TRBV3-1 (or the pseudogene TRBV3-2) and TRBJ2-6; D unresolved. Trimming cost V 6 bases and J 0 bases, with 15 bases left between them. The germline gives CDR1 LGHDT, CDR2 YNNKEL (reference sequence). The CDR3 is 17 amino acids. The chain's CDR3 is CASSLGTVFSGANVLTF. DNA of the CDR3: TGTGCCAGCAGTCTCGGAACAGTATTCTCTGGGGCCAACGTCCTGACTTTC.

CDR3 coding DNA: TGCGCCAGCACACAGGGGGTGGATGGCTACACCTTC. Translating gives CASTQGVDGYTF. The chain is built from TRBV5-1 and TRBJ1-2, with 8 bases fitting TRBD1. Germline trimming cut 6 bases from V and 6 bases from J; bases unmatched to any gene: 4. The CDR3 length is 12 residues. Looked up from germline, CDR1 is SGHRS and CDR2 is YFSETQ.

The genes are TRBV5-1 and TRBJ1-4; D might be TRBD1 (5 bases). The CDR3 length is 15 residues. V gave up 5 bases and J gave up 7 bases, with 18 bases separating them. CDR1 is SGHRS, CDR2 YFSETQ, per germline. The CDR3 sequence: CASSPTWGVSEKLFF. Here the CDR3 DNA reads TGCGCCAGCAGTCCGACGTGGGGGGTTTCTGAAAAACTGTTTTTT.

V usage is TRBV15 and J usage is TRBJ2-5; 10 bases align to TRBD2. CDR3 size: 15 residues. V trimming: 1 base; J trimming: 5 bases; junction bases outside the gene matches: 4. Germline V gene lookup returns CDR1 LNHNV and CDR2 YYDKDF (reference sequence). The CDR3 reads CATSRASGSRETQYF. The CDR3 region has the DNA TGTGCCACCAGCAGAGCTAGCGGGAGCAGGGAGACCCAGTACTTC.

The J gene is TRBJ2-1, the V gene TRBV5-6, with TRBD2 matching 7 bases. The trim removed 4 bases at V and 5 bases at J, leaving 9 bases unmatched. Germline V gene data show CDR1 as SGHDT and CDR2 as YYEEEE. The CDR3 covers 15 residues. CDR3 nucleotides: TGTGCCAGCAGCCCTCGGAGCGGGACTAACAATGAGCAGTTCTTC. Translation gives CASSPRSGTNNEQFF. Full variable domain (remainder filled in from reference TRBV5-6 and TRBJ2-1): DAGVTQSPTHLIKTRGQQVTLRCSPKSGHDTVSWYQQALGQGPQFIFQYYEEEERQRGNFPDRFSGHQFPNYSSELNVNALLLGDSALYLCASSPRSGTNNEQFFGPGTRLTVL.

This clone was seen just once. CDR3 residues: CASRTGTSGRQYF. CDR3 bases: TGTGCCAGCCGGACGGGGACTAGCGGCAGGCAGTACTTC. The chain is built from TRBV2 and TRBJ2-7; 11 nucleotides line up with TRBD2. The CDR3 contains 13 residues. CDR1 and CDR2 from the germline V gene are SNHLY and FYNNEI. The V gene end was trimmed by 8 bases and the J gene end by 9 bases; junction bases not matched to a gene: 9.

This clone came up a few times. The gene calls are TRBV5-1 and TRBJ2-5; 11 bases agree with TRBD2. The V gene's germline CDR1 is SGHRS and CDR2 YFSETQ. The CDR3 has 18 amino acids. Unmatched junction bases numbered 13, after V lost 4 bases and J lost 2 bases. The CDR3 region is CASSAGTSGTTYQETQYF. The CDR3 nucleotides are TGCGCCAGCAGCGCCGGGACTAGCGGAACTACCTATCAAGAGACCCAGTACTTC.

The J gene is TRBJ2-1, the V gene TRBV18; a weak D match, TRBD1 (6 bases). Trimming took 7 bases from V and 5 from J, leaving 18 bases between them. The germline CDR1 and CDR2 sequences are KGHSH and LQKENI. The CDR3 consists of 15 residues. DNA for the CDR3: TGTGCCAGCTTCCCAAGCAGGGGATATAACAATGAGCAGTTCTTC. It is translated as CASFPSRGYNNEQFF.

The gene calls are TRBV9 and TRBJ2-5, with 7 positions matching TRBD2. Germline-derived CDR1 and CDR2 are SGDLS and YYNGEE. This CDR3 is 14 amino acids long. With 2 bases clipped from V and 2 bases from J, the junction kept 3 bases outside the gene matches. The CDR3 protein is CASSVSGTQETQYF. As DNA, the CDR3 is TGTGCCAGCAGCGTCAGCGGGACGCAAGAGACCCAGTACTTC.

The chain carries TRBV27 and TRBJ1-1, with D possibly being TRBD1 (6 bases). Germline V lookup: CDR1 MNHEY, CDR2 SMNVEV (reference sequence). The CDR3 totals 14 residues. Deletions cut 0 bases from V and 3 bases from J, with 8 bases between. The CDR3 nucleotides are TGTGCCAGCAGTTTATCAGGACAGTACACTGAAGCTTTCTTT. Residues: CASSLSGQYTEAFF.

The chain has TRBV5-1 and TRBJ2-1; 9 bases are shared with TRBD1. Trimming took 2 bases from V and 7 from J; bases not matched to a gene: 7. Germline V lookup: CDR1 SGHRS, CDR2 YFSETQ. This CDR3 contains 15 residues. CDR3 in amino acids: CASSFSPTGGNEQFF. The DNA of the CDR3 is TGCGCCAGCAGCTTCTCCCCGACAGGGGGTAATGAGCAGTTCTTC.

This clone has a handful of counts. DNA for the CDR3: TGTGCCAGCATCCCCGGGGGGGCCTACTATGGCTACACCTTC. Its translation: CASIPGGAYYGYTF. This chain connects TRBV28 to TRBJ1-2; D perhaps matches TRBD1 (6 bases). The CDR3 runs 14 residues. Per germline, CDR1 MDHEN and CDR2 SYDVKM. V lost 7 bases to trimming and J lost 3 bases, with 15 bases between them.

CDR3 region: CASSDGDNSPLHF. The CDR3 coding sequence is TGTGCCAGTAGTGACGGGGATAATTCACCCCTCCACTTT. The chain combines TRBV19 with TRBJ1-6; D is ambiguous. CDR1 and CDR2 (germline): LNHDA, SQIVND (reference sequence). CDR3 size: 13 residues. The V gene lost 5 bases and the J gene lost 5 bases, with 7 bases spanning the gap.

The table lists this clone with a count of one. This chain uses TRBV30 with TRBJ2-3; 12 nucleotides agree with TRBD2. The length of the CDR3 is 17 residues. V gave up 3 bases and J gave up 7 bases; unmatched junction bases: 14. Germline lookup yields CDR1 GTSNPN and CDR2 SVGIG (reference sequence). The CDR3, as DNA: TGTGCCTGGAGGCCCTCTCTAGCGGGAGGGCCGGGGCATACGCAGTATTTT. Amino acids: CAWRPSLAGGPGHTQYF.

The sample holds one count of this clone. An end of the junction does not agree with germline; a read error may underlie this. The rearrangement links TRBV19 to TRBJ1-4, with D perhaps TRBD1 (5 bases). This CDR3 spans 14 amino acids. Germline values: CDR1 LNHDA, CDR2 SQIVND (reference sequence). The CDR3: CASSIQGGNEELFF. The CDR3 DNA reads as TGTGCCAGTAGTATACAGGGAGGGAATGAAGAACTGTTTTTT.

This chain connects TRBV7-2 to TRBJ2-5; the match to TRBD2 covers 8 bases. Germline CDR1 and CDR2: SGHTA and FQGNSA. The V segment lost 5 bases and the J segment 6 bases; nucleotides outside the gene matches: 8. This CDR3 comprises 14 residues. The CDR3 region has the DNA TGTGCCAGCAGCCTAATGGGACTAGTGAAGACCCAGTACTTC. It specifies CASSLMGLVKTQYF.

This clone showed up just a few times. The chain links TRBV5-5 to TRBJ2-5, with D uncertain. Between the trimmed V and J ends, which lost 0 bases and 3 bases, there was a span of 9 bases. The CDR3 runs to 14 residues. The germline gives CDR1 SGHKS, CDR2 YYEKEE (reference sequence). CDR3 protein: CASSLAVTEETQYF. CDR3 in DNA: TGTGCCAGCAGCTTGGCCGTTACGGAAGAGACCCAGTACTTC.

The rearrangement joins TRBV28 to TRBJ1-5; 9 positions match TRBD1. The CDR3 extends over 15 amino acids. V lost 8 bases to trimming and J lost 7 bases; unmatched junction nucleotides: 12. The germline CDR1 and CDR2 sequences are MDHEN and SYDVKM. CDR3 DNA sequence: TGTGCCAGCGGTAGGACAGGGGAGGGTTCGCAGCCCCAGCATTTT. Encoded protein: CASGRTGEGSQPQHF.

V and J are TRBV5-1 and TRBJ1-3, with D hard to call. Germline CDR1 SGHRS, CDR2 YFSETQ. The V gene lost 0 bases and the J gene lost 0 bases, with 13 bases spanning the gap. The CDR3 covers 17 residues. The CDR3 protein is CASSLGLPRGSGNTIYF. As DNA, the CDR3 is TGCGCCAGCAGCTTGGGCCTCCCCCGGGGCTCTGGAAACACCATATATTTT.

The V call is TRBV4-2, the J call TRBJ1-2; D remains ambiguous. CDR1 LGHNA and CDR2 YNFKEQ come from the germline V gene. Trimming left V 0 bases short and J 5 bases short, with 13 bases between. This CDR3 comprises 15 residues. The CDR3 spells CASSQEASGFYGYTF. CDR3 DNA sequence: TGTGCCAGCAGCCAAGAGGCATCCGGGTTTTATGGCTACACCTTC.

This clone came up once. The chain links TRBV4-1 to TRBJ1-2, with D possibly matching TRBD1 (6 bases). Trimming left V 1 base short and J 2 bases short, with 8 bases between. Germline lookup yields CDR1 MGHRA and CDR2 YSYEKL. The CDR3 runs 14 residues. The CDR3 DNA reads TGCGCCAGCAGCCAAGGGACAGAAAACTATGGCTACACCTTC. Translating it yields CASSQGTENYGYTF.

The chain links TRBV10-3 to TRBJ2-3; 9 bases are shared with TRBD1. Germline loops: CDR1 ENHRY, CDR2 SYGVKD. V was clipped by 6 bases and J by 0 bases; unmatched bases: 16. The length of the CDR3 is 19 residues. The CDR3 nucleotides are TGTGCCATCAGGAAGGGTCTTACAGGGGGCGCTTTAAGCACAGATACGCAGTATTTT. Protein sequence: CAIRKGLTGGALSTDTQYF.

The rearrangement uses TRBV9 and TRBJ2-5, with a weak D call TRBD2 (6 bases). This CDR3 comprises 15 residues. Trimming pared 4 bases from V and 2 bases from J, leaving 15 bases between. CDR1 is SGDLS and CDR2 is YYNGEE in the germline V gene. DNA for the CDR3: TGTGCCAGCAGCCCTACTCTACGGGGGCAAGAGACCCAGTACTTC. Translation: CASSPTLRGQETQYF.

The rearrangement links TRBV5-3 to TRBJ1-1; D is possibly TRBD1 (5 bases). TRBV5-3 is given ORF status, its function remaining uncertain. CDR3 length equals 14 residues. Trimming cost V 1 base and J 5 bases, with 12 bases left between them. CDR3 sequence: CARSLSGGWTEAFF. The CDR3 region has the DNA TGTGCCAGAAGCTTGAGCGGGGGGTGGACTGAAGCTTTCTTT.